The following is a T cell receptor beta chain sequence with its context. Its specificity is unknown. Germline V gene sequence: CDR1 DFQATT, CDR2 SNEGSKA (reference sequence). The CDR3 runs 13 residues. A quantitative 5'-RACE method, one with molecular barcodes, was used to make TCR beta libraries. TCRdb re-called the 5' RACE reads with MiXCR, one entry per CDR3 protein. Counted here are 750,000 to 850,000 distinct CDR3 sequences, about 11% occurring once; the ten biggest clones make up approximately 0.5%. The data stem from a study of CD8 T cells in ankylosing spondylitis. Study observations and caveats: Apparently characteristic of ankylosing spondylitis blood was a TCR beta motif (about eight highly homologous variants). As for the disease-linked clones, they showed a CD8+ phenotype and occurred at relatively low frequencies in peripheral blood. Clones tied to disease were said to be significantly enriched in matched ankylosing spondylitis synovial fluid.

This TCR was recovered from a male donor with ankylosing spondylitis. The J gene is TRBJ1-2, the V gene TRBV20-1; 9 nucleotides agree with TRBD1. The material sequenced was blood, either unsorted or a sorted T cell fraction (not recorded which). DNA for the CDR3: TGCACCTCCCTGGGGGACAGGGCGGGTGGCTACACCTTC. It encodes CTSLGDRAGGYTF.